What follows are 17 T cell receptor beta chains derived from one specimen sequenced in a study of shared clonotypes between healthy human individuals. Only CD45RO-negative cells positively selected for CCR7 counted as naive CD8 cells, so terminally differentiated effector memory CD45RA+ cells were excluded. The method was immunoSEQ multiplex PCR; TCRdb's version includes in-frame clones alone and lacks a portion of them. This repertoire shows roughly 770,000 clones, about 96% found once; its top ten account for around 0.21%. The sample taken for sequencing was naive CD8+ T cells sorted from blood. The source is a man aged 25 to 40 in good health.

Points on this clone: Other DNA sequences from this sample encode an identical CDR3 as well. This chain connects TRBV9 to TRBJ2-1; no firm D call. The CDR3 extends over 12 amino acids. V was pared by 0 bases and J by 5 bases, with 3 bases between. Per the germline V gene, CDR1 is SGDLS and CDR2 is YYNGEE. The CDR3: CASSVGDNEQFF. CDR3 bases: TGTGCCAGCAGCGTAGGTGACAATGAGCAGTTCTTC.

The chain is built from TRBV7-9 and TRBJ2-7; TRBD2 agrees at 7 bases. In germline, CDR1 is SEHNR, CDR2 FQNEAQ (reference sequence). Trimming took 4 bases from V and 0 from J; bases not matched to a gene: 6. The CDR3 is made up of 15 amino acids. CDR3 bases: TGTGCCAGCAGCTCAGTCCAGCGGGACTCCTACGAGCAGTACTTC. Translating it yields CASSSVQRDSYEQYF. The full variable domain, with the rest looked up from reference TRBV7-9 and TRBJ2-7, is DTGVSQNPRHKITKRGQNVTFRCDPISEHNRLYWYRQTLGQGPEFLTYFQNEAQLEKSRLLSDRFSAERPKGSFSTLEIQRTEQGDSAMYLCASSSVQRDSYEQYFGPGTRLTVT.

The chain has TRBV11-1 and TRBJ2-1, with D perhaps matching TRBD2 (6 bases). Germline V CDR1 and CDR2: SGHAT, FQDESV (reference sequence). V gave up 2 bases and J gave up 3 bases, with 8 bases separating them. The CDR3 runs 14 residues. The CDR3 sequence: CASSLRRGYNEQFF. The CDR3, as DNA: TGTGCCAGCAGCTTAAGGCGGGGCTACAATGAGCAGTTCTTC.

This chain joins TRBV9 and TRBJ2-3; the D gene is possibly TRBD1 (5 bases). Trimming took off 0 bases at V and 0 bases at J, with 8 bases between the two ends. Germline V gene sequence: CDR1 SGDLS, CDR2 YYNGEE. The length of the CDR3 is 15 residues. The CDR3 nucleotides read TGTGCCAGCAGCGTAGCCCGGACAAGCACAGATACGCAGTATTTT. Translation: CASSVARTSTDTQYF.

The chain combines TRBV5-4 with TRBJ2-7; D ambiguous. The CDR3 consists of 13 residues. Trimming removed 0 bases at V and 6 bases at J, with 10 bases between. Per the germline V gene, CDR1 is SGHNT and CDR2 is YYREEE (reference sequence). The chain's CDR3 is CASSLGANSEQYF. The CDR3 DNA reads TGTGCCAGCAGCTTGGGAGCGAATAGCGAGCAGTACTTC.

This rearrangement joins TRBV19 to TRBJ2-5, with 7 bases identical to TRBD2. V shed 1 base and J 3 bases; nucleotides not matched to a gene: 5. The CDR3 is 15 amino acids. Germline CDR1 and CDR2: LNHDA and SQIVND (reference sequence). This CDR3 reads CASSIAGRAKETQYF. The CDR3 DNA follows: TGTGCCAGTAGTATAGCAGGGAGGGCTAAAGAGACCCAGTACTTC.

For this clone: Other DNA sequences from this sample encode an identical CDR3 as well. The genes are TRBV5-6 and TRBJ1-1, with D hard to call. CDR1 SGHDT and CDR2 YYEEEE come from the germline V gene. Trimming took off 2 bases at V and 2 bases at J, with 7 bases between the two ends. The CDR3 runs to 13 residues. CDR3 protein: CASSFGSNTEAFF. The CDR3, as DNA: TGTGCCAGCAGCTTCGGGAGTAACACTGAAGCTTTCTTT.

V usage is TRBV5-6 and J usage is TRBJ2-7; 11 positions match TRBD1. This CDR3 has 14 residues. J was trimmed by 8 bases and V by 4 bases; bases with no gene match: 8. Germline CDR1 reads SGHDT; CDR2 reads YYEEEE. CDR3 region: CASSIGQGAVQQYF. The CDR3, as DNA: TGTGCCAGCAGCATCGGACAGGGGGCAGTTCAGCAGTACTTC.

The chain is built from TRBV7-9 and TRBJ2-7, with D unresolved. Between the trimmed V and J ends, which lost 4 bases and 2 bases, there was a span of 15 bases. Germline lookup yields CDR1 SEHNR and CDR2 FQNEAQ (reference sequence). The CDR3 runs to 15 residues. CDR3 in amino acids: CASSSRHQTTYEQYF. The CDR3 DNA is TGTGCCAGCAGCTCCCGACATCAAACCACCTACGAGCAGTACTTC.

Worth noting for this clone: Different DNA sequences within this sample yield the same CDR3. V gene TRBV7-9 combines with J gene TRBJ2-1; D ambiguous. This CDR3 has 13 amino acids. Trimming pared 4 bases from V and 1 base from J, leaving 5 bases between. CDR1 and CDR2 (germline): SEHNR, FQNEAQ (reference sequence). This chain's CDR3 is CASSSASYNEQFF. CDR3 DNA: TGTGCCAGCAGCTCGGCTTCCTACAATGAGCAGTTCTTC.

V gene TRBV28 combines with J gene TRBJ2-3; D unresolved. V was clipped by 2 bases and J by 6 bases, with 21 bases between them. The CDR3 is made up of 17 amino acids. Germline CDR1 and CDR2: MDHEN and SYDVKM. CDR3 loop: CASSLNLGYEEGDTQYF. DNA for the CDR3: TGTGCCAGCAGTTTAAATCTGGGTTACGAGGAAGGGGATACGCAGTATTTT. Variable domain in full (rest from reference TRBV28 and TRBJ2-3): DVKVTQSSRYLVKRTGEKVFLECVQDMDHENMFWYRQDPGLGLRLIYFSYDVKMKEKGDIPEGYSVSREKKERFSLILESASTNQTSMYLCASSLNLGYEEGDTQYFGPGTRLTVL.

The chain combines TRBV5-1 with TRBJ2-6; the match to TRBD2 covers 9 bases. Germline trimming cut 1 base from V and 0 bases from J; bases unmatched to any gene: 8. This CDR3 is built from 19 residues. CDR1 and CDR2 from the germline V gene are SGHRS and YFSETQ. CDR3 region: CASSLRGLASPSGANVLTF. DNA of the CDR3: TGCGCCAGCAGCTTGAGAGGACTAGCGTCGCCCTCTGGGGCCAACGTCCTGACTTTC.

Concerning this clone itself: The sample contains more than one DNA sequence encoding this CDR3. The V and J genes are TRBV27 and TRBJ2-1, with D possibly matching TRBD2 (6 bases). Per germline, CDR1 MNHEY and CDR2 SMNVEV (reference sequence). V lost 3 bases to trimming and J lost 0 bases, with 9 bases between them. The CDR3 length is 15 residues. The CDR3 bases are TGTGCCAGCAGTTTTGGAGGGAGCTCCTACAATGAGCAGTTCTTC. It is translated as CASSFGGSSYNEQFF.

V gene TRBV9 combines with J gene TRBJ2-1; D is unclear. Deletions cut 7 bases from V and 2 bases from J, with 10 bases between. The CDR3 totals 13 residues. Looked up from germline, CDR1 is SGDLS and CDR2 is YYNGEE. CDR3 sequence: CASGTTTYNEQFF. CDR3 nucleotide sequence: TGTGCCAGCGGTACTACAACCTACAATGAGCAGTTCTTC.

The gene calls are TRBV7-9 and TRBJ2-1; 9 bases agree with TRBD1. CDR1 is SEHNR, CDR2 FQNEAQ, per germline (reference sequence). This CDR3 spans 17 amino acids. V lost 2 bases, J lost 2 bases, and 7 bases stayed unmatched. The CDR3 bases are TGTGCCAGCAGCTTAAGTTCGGGACAGGGCCCCTACAATGAGCAGTTCTTC. This codes for CASSLSSGQGPYNEQFF.

The sample holds one count of this clone. This chain links TRBV10-3 with TRBJ1-5; no clear D. The V gene's germline CDR1 is ENHRY and CDR2 SYGVKD. The CDR3 runs 14 residues. Trimming removed 3 bases at V and 1 base at J, with 7 bases between. The CDR3 loop reads CAISDVGSNQPQHF. The CDR3, as DNA: TGTGCCATCAGTGATGTTGGGAGCAATCAGCCCCAGCATTTT.

The genes are TRBV5-6 and TRBJ2-7; TRBD2 aligns across 9 bases. The V segment lost 7 bases and the J segment 2 bases; nucleotides outside the gene matches: 4. CDR3 size: 13 residues. The germline CDR1 and CDR2 sequences are SGHDT and YYEEEE. CDR3 residues: CASQTSGTYEQYF. The CDR3 DNA sequence: TGTGCCAGCCAGACTAGCGGAACCTACGAGCAGTACTTC.